The 28 T cell receptor beta chains in this list originate from one sample, sequenced in a study of blood T cells in healthy people across ages. With a J-beta primer mix and a sample-barcoded 5' primer, a second PCR ran 7 to 11 cycles. TCRdb reprocessed the 5' RACE reads with MiXCR, giving one entry per CDR3 protein. The sample has 730,000 or so distinct CDR3 sequences, approximately 40% seen once. The sequenced sample was blood. These receptors all come from a man at least 80 years old in good health.

This chain connects TRBV6-1 to TRBJ2-5; maybe TRBD2 (6 bases). CDR1 MNHNS and CDR2 SASEGT come from the germline V gene. This CDR3 comprises 15 residues. Trimming took 4 bases from V and 5 from J, leaving 17 bases between them. CDR3 loop: CASSGNSLAEETQYF. Written as DNA, the CDR3 is TGTGCCAGCAGTGGGAATTCGTTAGCGGAGGAGACCCAGTACTTC.

This clonotype was recorded many times. V is TRBV5-1 and J is TRBJ2-3; perhaps D is TRBD1 or TRBD2 (6 bases each). Trimming took 3 bases from V and 0 from J, leaving 14 bases between them. Germline assignment: CDR1 SGHRS and CDR2 YFSETQ. The length of the CDR3 is 16 residues. The CDR3: CASSWLSGASTDTQYF. In DNA form, the CDR3 reads TGCGCCAGCAGCTGGCTTTCGGGGGCCAGCACAGATACGCAGTATTTT.

This clonotype was observed at least ten times. The V call is TRBV4-2, the J call TRBJ2-7; 7 bases line up with TRBD2. There are 13 residues in the CDR3. Per the germline V gene, CDR1 is LGHNA and CDR2 is YNFKEQ. The V and J ends lost 0 bases and 6 bases, in that order; junction bases with no gene match: 2. The DNA of the CDR3 is TGTGCCAGCAGCCAAGAGGGAGGGGCCGAGCAGTACTTC. This gives the protein CASSQEGGAEQYF.

This clonotype was counted a few times. The chain joins TRBV30 to TRBJ1-2; D may be TRBD1 (6 bases). V gave up 1 base and J gave up 8 bases, with 14 bases separating them. The CDR3 spans 13 residues. Germline-derived CDR1 and CDR2 are GTSNPN and SVGIG (reference sequence). CDR3 DNA sequence: TGTGCCTGGAGTGGAGGTGCAGGGGTGGGCTACACCTTC. Amino acid sequence: CAWSGGAGVGYTF.

The rearrangement joins TRBV20-1 to TRBJ2-1; TRBD2 matches 8 bases. The CDR3 has 15 residues. The trim removed 7 bases at V and 2 bases at J, leaving 10 bases unmatched. Germline V gives CDR1 DFQATT, CDR2 SNEGSKA (reference sequence). The CDR3 sequence: CSGRPGLDPYNEQFF. The CDR3 DNA follows: TGCAGTGGAAGGCCGGGACTAGACCCCTACAATGAGCAGTTCTTC.

As regards this clonotype: One end of the junction is discordant with germline, which a read error may explain. This rearrangement joins TRBV14 to TRBJ2-1; 7 bases are a match to TRBD1. This CDR3 spans 14 amino acids. CDR1 and CDR2 (germline): SGHDN, FVKESK. The CDR3 nucleotides read TGTGCCAGCGGCCAGACACGAACAGGGGCTGAGCAGTTCTTC. Amino acid sequence: CASGQTRTGAEQFF.

This chain joins TRBV24-1 and TRBJ2-3; 7 nucleotides align to TRBD2. V shed 9 bases and J 3 bases; nucleotides not matched to a gene: 5. Germline V CDR1 and CDR2: KGHDR, SFDVKD. The CDR3 runs to 13 residues. The CDR3 bases are TGTGCCACCCGGCGGGAGATTACAGATACGCAGTATTTT. This encodes CATRREITDTQYF.

J is TRBJ1-1 and V is TRBV20-1; tentative D call: TRBD1 (5 bases). V was shortened by 4 bases and J by 6 bases, with 21 bases between the two germline ends. This CDR3 contains 15 residues. Germline CDR1 and CDR2: DFQATT and SNEGSKA (reference sequence). DNA for the CDR3: TGCAGTGCTAAGCAGCCCCTGGGGGGAAGGGCTGAAGCTTTCTTT. It specifies CSAKQPLGGRAEAFF.

This clonotype was counted only a few times. CDR3 in DNA: TGCGCCAGCAGCGTCATACAGGGCTACACCGGGGAGCTGTTTTTT. Protein sequence: CASSVIQGYTGELFF. The V gene is TRBV5-1, the J gene TRBJ2-2, with D possibly being TRBD1 (6 bases). The CDR3 length is 15 residues. Between the trimmed V and J ends, which lost 4 bases and 3 bases, there was a span of 13 bases. Germline V gene sequence: CDR1 SGHRS, CDR2 YFSETQ.

The chain carries TRBV29-1 and TRBJ1-1; no clear D gene. The CDR3 runs 14 residues. CDR1 is SQVTM and CDR2 is ANQGSEA in the germline V gene. V lost 3 bases, J lost 0 bases, and 11 bases lay in between. For the CDR3, the DNA is TGCAGCGTTGACCCCCCCGGAGTGAACACTGAAGCTTTCTTT. It specifies CSVDPPGVNTEAFF.

This clonotype has more than one count but fewer than ten. The rearrangement joins TRBV6-2 or TRBV6-3 to TRBJ1-5; tentative D call: TRBD1 (6 bases). The ends were cut back, 7 bases at V and 1 base at J, with 11 bases in the middle. This CDR3 comprises 14 residues. Germline V gives CDR1 MNHEY, CDR2 SVGEGT. The CDR3 is CASTGVVSNQPQHF. CDR3 coding DNA: TGTGCCAGCACAGGGGTGGTGAGCAATCAGCCCCAGCATTTT.

The J gene is TRBJ2-3, the V gene TRBV27; D may match TRBD1 or TRBD2 (6 bases each). The CDR3 has 16 amino acids. V was clipped by 5 bases and J by 9 bases, with 24 bases between them. Per the germline V gene, CDR1 is MNHEY and CDR2 is SMNVEV (reference sequence). For the CDR3, the DNA is TGTGCCAGCAGTGCGCGGGCGGGGAGGACAGATAGGACGCAGTATTTT. Its protein product is CASSARAGRTDRTQYF.

This clonotype showed up many times. This rearrangement joins TRBV4-2 to TRBJ1-6; 7 bases line up with TRBD1. Trimming took 2 bases from V and 10 from J; bases not matched to a gene: 11. Germline CDR1 and CDR2: LGHNA and YNFKEQ. The CDR3 spans 16 residues. Here the CDR3 reads CASSQNRGRGYSPLHF. CDR3 bases: TGTGCCAGCAGCCAAAACAGGGGAAGGGGTTACTCACCCCTCCACTTT.

This clonotype was seen a few times. This chain connects TRBV6-5 to TRBJ1-2; D is unresolved. The germline V gene encodes CDR1 MNHEY and CDR2 SVGAGI. The V end was cut by 0 bases, the J end by 3 bases, with 8 bases between. The CDR3 is made up of 14 amino acids. CDR3: CASSYSEGYYGYTF. CDR3 bases: TGTGCCAGCAGTTACTCGGAGGGTTACTATGGCTACACCTTC.

This clonotype has more than one count but fewer than ten. This sequence joins TRBV6-2 or TRBV6-3 and TRBJ1-5; TRBD1 matches 7 bases. V shed 6 bases and J 1 base; nucleotides not matched to a gene: 6. In germline, CDR1 is MNHEY, CDR2 SVGEGT. The CDR3 spans 15 residues. This CDR3 reads CASRKPGQSNQPQHF. The CDR3 bases are TGTGCCAGCAGAAAACCGGGACAGAGCAATCAGCCCCAGCATTTT.

This rearrangement joins TRBV25-1 to TRBJ1-4, with 7 bases that match TRBD1. CDR1 and CDR2 from the germline V gene are MGHDK and SYGVNS. Trimming took 6 bases from V and 5 from J; bases not matched to a gene: 9. The CDR3 runs 15 residues. The CDR3 reads CASSMTGLGNEKLFF. The CDR3 DNA is TGTGCCAGCAGCATGACAGGGCTGGGAAATGAAAAACTGTTTTTT. Combining the CDR3 with reference TRBV25-1 and TRBJ1-4 gives the whole variable domain EADIYQTPRYLVIGTGKKITLECSQTMGHDKMYWYQQDPGMELHLIHYSYGVNSTEKGDLSSESTVSRIRTEHFPLTLESARPSHTSQYLCASSMTGLGNEKLFFGSGTQLSVL.

The chain combines TRBV4-2 with TRBJ2-5; 9 nucleotides agree with TRBD1. The CDR3 is 15 amino acids. The V and J ends lost 4 bases and 5 bases, in that order; junction bases with no gene match: 8. Germline values: CDR1 LGHNA, CDR2 YNFKEQ. The CDR3 loop is CASSPLDRGEETQYF. Written as DNA, the CDR3 is TGTGCCAGCAGCCCCTTGGACAGGGGCGAGGAGACCCAGTACTTC.

This clonotype was seen at least ten times. CDR3 protein: CASSQDLQGRTDTQYF. The CDR3 DNA sequence: TGTGCCAGCAGCCAAGATTTACAGGGGCGCACAGATACGCAGTATTTT. This sequence joins TRBV4-2 and TRBJ2-3, with 7 positions matching TRBD1. CDR1 and CDR2 from the germline V gene are LGHNA and YNFKEQ. This CDR3 region has 16 residues. The ends lost 0 bases at V and 1 base at J; junction bases unmatched: 4.

V usage is TRBV7-2 and J usage is TRBJ2-7, with a possible D match to TRBD2 (5 bases). Germline V gene lookup returns CDR1 SGHTA and CDR2 FQGNSA. The CDR3 totals 14 residues. Trimming stripped 1 base from V and 12 bases from J, with 19 bases between. The CDR3: CASSLGGGPLSLYF. CDR3 coding DNA: TGTGCCAGCAGCTTAGGTGGAGGCCCGTTGAGTCTGTACTTC.

This clonotype has more than one count but fewer than ten. The gene calls are TRBV20-1 and TRBJ2-5; possibly TRBD1 or TRBD2 for D (5 bases each). V lost 6 bases to trimming and J lost 2 bases, with 16 bases between them. The CDR3 extends over 14 amino acids. The germline V gene encodes CDR1 DFQATT and CDR2 SNEGSKA (reference sequence). The CDR3 DNA follows: TGCAGTGCCCTTCAGACGGGACGGCAAGAGACCCAGTACTTC. This sequence encodes CSALQTGRQETQYF.

The chain is built from TRBV20-1 and TRBJ2-5; 10 bases are a match to TRBD2. CDR1 and CDR2 from the germline V gene are DFQATT and SNEGSKA (reference sequence). The J segment lost 1 base and the V segment lost 3 bases, leaving 8 bases of the junction unmatched. The CDR3 runs to 16 residues. The CDR3 sequence: CSASLPSGGLQETQYF. Here the CDR3 DNA reads TGCAGTGCTAGTCTCCCTAGCGGGGGTCTCCAAGAGACCCAGTACTTC.

V and J are TRBV12-3 or TRBV12-4 and TRBJ1-2; 7 bases agree with TRBD1. The CDR3 is 14 amino acids. The V segment lost 5 bases and the J segment 2 bases; nucleotides outside the gene matches: 5. The CDR3 loop reads CASSITGENYGYTF. The CDR3 DNA reads TGTGCCAGCAGTATTACAGGGGAGAACTATGGCTACACCTTC.

The chain has TRBV20-1 and TRBJ1-2; possible D gene TRBD1, 5 bases. The CDR3 sequence is 13 residues long. Deletions cut 3 bases from V and 4 bases from J, with 12 bases between. Germline values: CDR1 DFQATT, CDR2 SNEGSKA (reference sequence). The CDR3 bases are TGCAGTGCTAGGGACACCCAGGGCTATGGCTACACCTTC. Protein: CSARDTQGYGYTF.

About this clonotype itself: At one of its ends the junction is not consistent with the germline gene, which may arise from a read error. The chain links TRBV20-1 to TRBJ2-2; the D gene is possibly TRBD2 (6 bases). Germline V gene lookup returns CDR1 DFQATT and CDR2 SNEGSKA (reference sequence). This CDR3 region has 15 residues. The CDR3 is CSARDTNRAGGELFF. CDR3 bases: TGCAGTGCTAGAGATACCAATCGGGCAGGCGGGGAACTGTTTTTT.

A few counts support this clonotype. The gene calls are TRBV20-1 and TRBJ2-7; no definite D call. The V end lost 5 bases, the J end lost 7 bases, and 12 bases lay between the germline ends. The length of the CDR3 is 11 residues. The germline V gene encodes CDR1 DFQATT and CDR2 SNEGSKA (reference sequence). CDR3 protein: CSAEPLSEQYF. The CDR3 DNA sequence: TGCAGTGCTGAACCCCTGAGTGAGCAGTACTTC.

The table lists this clonotype with many counts. The V call is TRBV28, the J call TRBJ1-1; D unclear. From germline, CDR1 is MDHEN and CDR2 SYDVKM. The CDR3 spans 13 residues. V was cut by 5 bases and J by 3 bases, with 10 bases left in between. The CDR3 reads CASSPPTYTEAFF. CDR3 nucleotide sequence: TGTGCCAGCAGTCCCCCAACGTACACTGAAGCTTTCTTT.

The CDR3 reads CASSPLPGTSGRETQYF. In DNA form, the CDR3 reads TGCGCCAGCAGCCCCCTACCCGGGACTAGCGGGCGAGAGACCCAGTACTTC. The genes are TRBV4-1 and TRBJ2-5; 12 positions agree with TRBD2. This CDR3 contains 17 residues. Unmatched junction bases numbered 10, after V lost 4 bases and J lost 4 bases. The germline gives CDR1 MGHRA, CDR2 YSYEKL.

This clonotype was observed a single time. The V and J genes are TRBV5-1 and TRBJ2-7; 7 bases match TRBD2. CDR1 and CDR2 from the germline V gene are SGHRS and YFSETQ. Germline trimming cut 4 bases from V and 1 base from J; bases unmatched to any gene: 8. The CDR3 totals 15 residues. CDR3 nucleotide sequence: TGCGCCAGCAGCCTGGGACTACCGCCTTCCTACGAGCAGTACTTC. Its protein product is CASSLGLPPSYEQYF.